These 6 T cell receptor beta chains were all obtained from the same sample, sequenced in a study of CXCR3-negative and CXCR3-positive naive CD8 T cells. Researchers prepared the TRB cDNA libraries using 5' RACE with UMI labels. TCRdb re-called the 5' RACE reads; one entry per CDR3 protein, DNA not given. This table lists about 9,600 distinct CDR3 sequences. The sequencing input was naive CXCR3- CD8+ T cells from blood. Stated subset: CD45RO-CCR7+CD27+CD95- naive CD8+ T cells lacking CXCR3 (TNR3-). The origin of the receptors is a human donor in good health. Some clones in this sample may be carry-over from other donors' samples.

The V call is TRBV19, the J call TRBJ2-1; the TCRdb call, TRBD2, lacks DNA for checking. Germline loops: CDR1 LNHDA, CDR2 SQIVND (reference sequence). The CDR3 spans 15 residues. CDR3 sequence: CASSIGYGPYNEQFF.

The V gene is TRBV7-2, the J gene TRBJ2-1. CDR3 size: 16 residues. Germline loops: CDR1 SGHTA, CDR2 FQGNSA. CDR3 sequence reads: CASRPTPDWLSNEQFF. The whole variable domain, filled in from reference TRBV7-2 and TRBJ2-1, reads GAGVSQSPSNKVTEKGKDVELRCDPISGHTALYWYRQSLGQGLEFLIYFQGNSAPDKSGLPSDRFSAERTGGSVSTLTIQRTQQEDSAVYLCASRPTPDWLSNEQFFGPGTRLTVL.

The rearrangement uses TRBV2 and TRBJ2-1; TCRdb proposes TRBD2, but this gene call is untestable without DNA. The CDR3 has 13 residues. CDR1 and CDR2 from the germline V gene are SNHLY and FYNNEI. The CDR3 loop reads CATLAGDRNEQFF.

CDR3: CSARDREGNEQFF. The J gene is TRBJ2-1, the V gene TRBV29-1; TCRdb selects TRBD1, and the lack of DNA leaves this call unchecked. The CDR3 spans 13 residues. Germline V CDR1 and CDR2: SQVTM, ANQGSEA.

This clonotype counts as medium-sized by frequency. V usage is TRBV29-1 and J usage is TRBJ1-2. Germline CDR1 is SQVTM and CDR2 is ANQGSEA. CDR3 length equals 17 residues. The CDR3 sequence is CSVGPLFYGDYDYGYTF.

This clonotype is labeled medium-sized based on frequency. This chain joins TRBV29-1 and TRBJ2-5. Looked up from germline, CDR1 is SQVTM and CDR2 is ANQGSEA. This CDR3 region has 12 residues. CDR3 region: CSVLTPEETQYF.